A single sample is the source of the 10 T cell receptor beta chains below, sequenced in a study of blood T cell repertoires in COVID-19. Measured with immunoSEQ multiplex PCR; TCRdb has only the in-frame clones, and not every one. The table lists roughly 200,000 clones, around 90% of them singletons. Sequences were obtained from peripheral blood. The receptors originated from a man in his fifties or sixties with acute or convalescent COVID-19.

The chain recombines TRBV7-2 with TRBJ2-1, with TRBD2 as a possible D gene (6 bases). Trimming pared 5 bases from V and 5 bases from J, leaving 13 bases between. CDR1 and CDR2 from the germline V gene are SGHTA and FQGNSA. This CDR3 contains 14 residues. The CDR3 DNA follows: TGTGCCAGCAGCCCCCGGCGGGGCCACAATGAGCAGTTCTTC. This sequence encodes CASSPRRGHNEQFF.

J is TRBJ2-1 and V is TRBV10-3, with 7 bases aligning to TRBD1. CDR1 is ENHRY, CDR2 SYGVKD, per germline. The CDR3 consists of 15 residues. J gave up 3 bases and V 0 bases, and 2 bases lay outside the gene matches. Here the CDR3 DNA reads TGTGCCATCAGTGAGTCGACAGGGAGCTACAATGAGCAGTTCTTC. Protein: CAISESTGSYNEQFF.

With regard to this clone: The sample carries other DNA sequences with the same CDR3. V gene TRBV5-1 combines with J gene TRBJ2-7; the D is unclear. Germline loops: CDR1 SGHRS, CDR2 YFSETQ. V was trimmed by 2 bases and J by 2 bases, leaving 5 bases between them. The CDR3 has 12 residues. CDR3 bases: TGCGCCAGCAGCTTACCAGCCTACGAGCAGTACTTC. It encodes CASSLPAYEQYF. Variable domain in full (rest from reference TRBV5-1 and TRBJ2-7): KAGVTQTPRYLIKTRGQQVTLSCSPISGHRSVSWYQQTPGQGLQFLFEYFSETQRNKGNFPGRFSGRQFSNSRSEMNVSTLELGDSALYLCASSLPAYEQYFGPGTRLTVT.

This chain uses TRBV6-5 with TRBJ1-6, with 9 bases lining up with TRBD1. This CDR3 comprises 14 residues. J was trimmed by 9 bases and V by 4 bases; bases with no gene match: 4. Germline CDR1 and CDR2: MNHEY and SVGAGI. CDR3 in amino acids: CASSSGTGTSPLHF. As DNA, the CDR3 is TGTGCCAGCAGTTCGGGGACAGGGACTTCACCCCTCCACTTT.

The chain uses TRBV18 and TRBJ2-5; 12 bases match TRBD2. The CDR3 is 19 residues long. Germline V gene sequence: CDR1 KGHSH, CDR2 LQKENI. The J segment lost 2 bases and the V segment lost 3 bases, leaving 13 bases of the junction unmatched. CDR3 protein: CASSPMTSVGLAGQETQYF. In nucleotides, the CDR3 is TGTGCCAGCTCACCGATGACATCGGTCGGACTAGCGGGACAAGAGACCCAGTACTTC.

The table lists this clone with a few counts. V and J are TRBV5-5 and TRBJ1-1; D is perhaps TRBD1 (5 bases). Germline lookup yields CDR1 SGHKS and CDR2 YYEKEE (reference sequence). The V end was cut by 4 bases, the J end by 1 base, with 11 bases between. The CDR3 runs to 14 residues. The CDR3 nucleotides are TGTGCCAGCAGCCTAGCGACAGCGAACACTGAAGCTTTCTTT. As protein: CASSLATANTEAFF.

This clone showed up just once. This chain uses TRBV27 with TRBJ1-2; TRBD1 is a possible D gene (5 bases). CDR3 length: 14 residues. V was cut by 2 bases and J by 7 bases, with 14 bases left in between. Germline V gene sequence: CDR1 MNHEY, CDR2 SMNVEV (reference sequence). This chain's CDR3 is CASSLVGGWAGYTF. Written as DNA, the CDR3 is TGTGCCAGCAGTTTAGTTGGGGGGTGGGCTGGCTACACCTTC.

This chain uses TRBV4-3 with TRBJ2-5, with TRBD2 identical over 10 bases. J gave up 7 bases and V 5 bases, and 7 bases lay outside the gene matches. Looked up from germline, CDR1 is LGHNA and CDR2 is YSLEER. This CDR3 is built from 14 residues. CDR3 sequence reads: CASSSTSGWGTQYF. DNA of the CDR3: TGCGCCAGCAGCTCGACTAGCGGGTGGGGGACCCAGTACTTC.

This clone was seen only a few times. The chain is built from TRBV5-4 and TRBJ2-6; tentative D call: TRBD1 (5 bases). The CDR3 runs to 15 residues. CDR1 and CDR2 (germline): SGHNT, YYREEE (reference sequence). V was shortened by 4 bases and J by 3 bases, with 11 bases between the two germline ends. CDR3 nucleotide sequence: TGTGCCAGCAGCATCAGGGTAAATGGGGCCAACGTCCTGACTTTC. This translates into CASSIRVNGANVLTF.

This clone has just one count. As DNA, the CDR3 is TGTGCCTGGAGTGTCCCCGGGACAGGCAATCAGCCCCAGCATTTT. This sequence encodes CAWSVPGTGNQPQHF. The chain employs TRBV30 and TRBJ1-5; 7 bases match TRBD1. The CDR3 is 15 amino acids. Germline loops: CDR1 GTSNPN, CDR2 SVGIG (reference sequence). With 0 bases clipped from V and 2 bases from J, the junction kept 4 bases outside the gene matches.